One and the same sample provided the 8 T cell receptor beta chains below, sequenced in a study of Tregs in tolerant kidney transplant recipients. Assay: immunoSEQ multiplex PCR; the TCRdb copy retains only in-frame clones and omits some. The data hold more than 75,000 clones, with approximately 93% observed a single time. The sequencing here drew on CD4+ T cells from blood, taken before the transplant. These receptors all come from a human donor who received a combined kidney and bone marrow transplant.

This sequence joins TRBV14 and TRBJ2-2; 7 positions match TRBD1. The CDR3 runs 16 residues. The J segment lost 4 bases and the V segment lost 4 bases, leaving 9 bases of the junction unmatched. From germline, CDR1 is SGHDN and CDR2 FVKESK. CDR3 DNA: TGTGCCAGCAGCCCGATTCAGGGGGTTACCACCGGGGAGCTGTTTTTT. As protein: CASSPIQGVTTGELFF.

This rearrangement joins TRBV15 to TRBJ2-7; the D gene is possibly TRBD2 (5 bases). CDR1 and CDR2 from the germline V gene are LNHNV and YYDKDF (reference sequence). Trimming took 5 bases from V and 5 from J, leaving 16 bases between them. The CDR3 runs 14 residues. The CDR3 DNA is TGTGCCACCAGCCTGGGAGCCCTGTCCCACGAGCAGTACTTC. The encoded protein is CATSLGALSHEQYF.

The rearrangement uses TRBV10-3 and TRBJ2-1; 8 bases match TRBD1. The CDR3 runs to 13 residues. Germline V CDR1 and CDR2: ENHRY, SYGVKD. V lost 4 bases and J lost 4; bases outside the gene matches: 0. The CDR3 DNA is TGTGCCATCAGTGGGACAGGGTACAATGAGCAGTTCTTC. Its translation: CAISGTGYNEQFF.

The chain recombines TRBV7-3 with TRBJ2-1, with TRBD2 identical over 8 bases. The CDR3 has 12 amino acids. Germline loops: CDR1 SGHTA, CDR2 FQGTGA. J lost 10 bases, V lost 5 bases, and 4 bases had no gene match. CDR3 sequence (DNA): TGTGCCAGCAGCCCCCGGGAGGGGGAGCAGTTCTTC. Translation: CASSPREGEQFF. The full variable domain, with the rest looked up from reference TRBV7-3 and TRBJ2-1, is GAGVSQTPSNKVTEKGKYVELRCDPISGHTALYWYRQSLGQGPEFLIYFQGTGAADDSGLPNDRFFAVRPEGSVSTLKIQRTERGDSAVYLCASSPREGEQFFGPGTRLTVL.

CDR3 sequence reads: CASSLTGGNTEAFF. CDR3 sequence (DNA): TGTGCCAGCAGCCTTACAGGGGGCAACACTGAAGCTTTCTTT. The gene calls are TRBV11-2 and TRBJ1-1; 9 nucleotides line up with TRBD1. The length of the CDR3 is 14 residues. Germline V lookup: CDR1 SGHAT, CDR2 FQNNGV. The trim removed 5 bases at V and 2 bases at J, leaving 3 bases unmatched. Supplemented by reference TRBV11-2 and TRBJ1-1, the full variable domain reads EAGVAQSPRYKIIEKRQSVAFWCNPISGHATLYWYQQILGQGPKLLIQFQNNGVVDDSQLPKDRFSAERLKGVDSTLKIQPAKLEDSAVYLCASSLTGGNTEAFFGQGTRLTVV.

This chain joins TRBV10-3 and TRBJ1-2, with D possibly being TRBD1 (6 bases). This CDR3 contains 12 residues. Trimming took off 5 bases at V and 8 bases at J, with 12 bases between the two ends. Per germline, CDR1 ENHRY and CDR2 SYGVKD. CDR3 loop: CAISQTGLGYTF. The CDR3 DNA follows: TGTGCCATCAGTCAGACAGGTCTGGGCTACACCTTC.

V is TRBV7-2 and J is TRBJ2-7; 7 bases are a match to TRBD1. The CDR3 loop spans 16 amino acids. V shed 5 bases and J 3 bases; nucleotides not matched to a gene: 13. Germline-derived CDR1 and CDR2 are SGHTA and FQGNSA. CDR3 DNA: TGTGCCAGCAGCCTACGACAGGGACCGAAATTCTACGAGCAGTACTTC. Encoded protein: CASSLRQGPKFYEQYF.

This chain joins TRBV9 and TRBJ2-7; 10 nucleotides line up with TRBD2. This CDR3 comprises 15 residues. CDR1 and CDR2 from the germline V gene are SGDLS and YYNGEE. J was trimmed by 0 bases and V by 3 bases; bases with no gene match: 3. CDR3 sequence reads: CASSAAGGASYEQYF. In nucleotides, the CDR3 is TGTGCCAGCAGCGCAGCGGGGGGGGCCTCCTACGAGCAGTACTTC.